The entry below describes one T cell receptor beta chain. Its specificity is unknown. The germline V gene encodes CDR1 GTSNPN and CDR2 SVGIG (reference sequence). This CDR3 has 17 residues. Trimming removed 0 bases from V and 6 bases from J; junction bases left unmatched: 12. Timing groups of about 4 and about 12 weeks for second doses were pooled. This specimen comes from a study of T cell responses to AZD1222 COVID-19 vaccine. Study results and caveats: Repertoires were sampled only after the peak T cell response. Most donors were white British, females outnumbered males, and clonal diversity was possibly underestimated.

Produced via immunoSEQ multiplex PCR; TCRdb's table is partial and in-frame only. Of about 150,000 clones in the sample, over 70% were seen once. The V gene is TRBV30, the J gene TRBJ2-3; 10 nucleotides agree with TRBD2. The sequence derives from an adult who received the AZD1222 COVID-19 vaccine. Sequencing used peripheral blood, obtained 28 days after the second AZD1222 dose. CDR3 region: CAWSVLRAGGPRDTQYF. The CDR3 bases are TGTGCCTGGAGTGTACTTCGAGCGGGAGGGCCTCGGGATACGCAGTATTTT.